Following are 9 T cell receptor beta chains from one sample sequenced in a study of T cells in tumors after PD-1 blockade. Using immunoSEQ multiplex PCR, the repertoire was profiled, and TCRdb retains in-frame clones only, with some absent. The sample lists roughly 47,000 clones, approximately 75% occurring once. The sample consisted of PBMCs, taken before anti-PD-1 treatment. All receptors come from a human donor with basal cell carcinoma.

The V gene is TRBV7-9, the J gene TRBJ1-5; 9 bases match TRBD1. The CDR3 has 17 residues. The trim removed 3 bases at V and 1 base at J, leaving 7 bases unmatched. Germline V gene data show CDR1 as SEHNR and CDR2 as FQNEAQ (reference sequence). This CDR3 reads CASSFGTGPASNQPQHF. CDR3 nucleotide sequence: TGTGCCAGCAGCTTTGGGACAGGGCCGGCGAGCAATCAGCCCCAGCATTTT.

A word on this clone: The same CDR3 arises from other DNA sequences in this sample as well. This chain uses TRBV14 with TRBJ1-1, with D possibly matching TRBD1 (6 bases). V was cut by 5 bases and J by 2 bases, with 12 bases left in between. Per germline, CDR1 SGHDN and CDR2 FVKESK. CDR3 length: 14 residues. CDR3 DNA: TGTGCCAGCAGCTTACGGGGGGCTAACACTGAAGCTTTCTTT. Translation: CASSLRGANTEAFF.

The rearrangement uses TRBV7-9 and TRBJ1-2, with 7 bases lining up with TRBD1. V lost 4 bases and J lost 0; bases outside the gene matches: 8. The CDR3 is 16 amino acids. CDR1 and CDR2 from the germline V gene are SEHNR and FQNEAQ (reference sequence). CDR3 DNA sequence: TGTGCCAGCAGCTCCACCGGGACAGCCACTAACTATGGCTACACCTTC. It yields the protein CASSSTGTATNYGYTF.

The V and J genes are TRBV18 and TRBJ2-2, with D possibly being TRBD1 (6 bases). With 5 bases removed from V and 0 bases from J, the gap between germline ends came to 13 bases. The CDR3 is 16 amino acids. Germline CDR1 KGHSH, CDR2 LQKENI. The CDR3 DNA reads as TGTGCCAGCTCAAAACGGGACACCTCGAACACCGGGGAGCTGTTTTTT. This encodes CASSKRDTSNTGELFF.

The rearrangement joins TRBV3-1 (or the pseudogene TRBV3-2) to TRBJ2-1, with D possibly TRBD2 on 6 matching bases. The CDR3 extends over 17 amino acids. The V end was cut by 0 bases, the J end by 3 bases, with 15 bases between. In germline, CDR1 is LGHDT, CDR2 YNNKEL (reference sequence). CDR3 in DNA: TGTGCCAGCAGCCAAGATCGGAGGGGTCTCATCTACAATGAGCAGTTCTTC. Protein sequence: CASSQDRRGLIYNEQFF.

The CDR3 DNA is TGTGCCAGCAGTAGCCTAGCGGGGCACAATGAGCAGTTCTTC. Protein product: CASSSLAGHNEQFF. The rearrangement uses TRBV2 and TRBJ2-1, with 9 bases matching TRBD2. The junction had 4 bases not matched to a gene; V was cut back by 5 bases and J by 5 bases. This CDR3 comprises 14 residues. Per the germline V gene, CDR1 is SNHLY and CDR2 is FYNNEI.

The chain employs TRBV19 and TRBJ1-3, with 9 bases lining up with TRBD1. J lost 3 bases, V lost 4 bases, and 4 bases had no gene match. Germline assignment: CDR1 LNHDA and CDR2 SQIVND (reference sequence). The CDR3 runs 15 residues. The CDR3 DNA is TGTGCCAGTAGTAACCGGGACAGGGTTGGAAACACCATATATTTT. Translated, it gives CASSNRDRVGNTIYF.

V gene TRBV28 combines with J gene TRBJ1-1; a possible D gene is TRBD1 (5 bases). This CDR3 comprises 14 residues. Germline V gene sequence: CDR1 MDHEN, CDR2 SYDVKM. The V end lost 3 bases, the J end lost 1 base, and 9 bases lay between the germline ends. The DNA for the CDR3 is TGTGCCAGCAGTTTGGAGGGGCCGAACACTGAAGCTTTCTTT. Its protein is CASSLEGPNTEAFF.

The V and J genes are TRBV7-6 and TRBJ1-2; D is possibly TRBD1 (6 bases). CDR3 length: 15 residues. Germline CDR1 reads SGHVS; CDR2 reads FNYEAQ. V shed 3 bases and J shed 0 bases, with 11 bases lying between them. CDR3 DNA sequence: TGTGCCAGCAGCTTCGGGACACTAGCTAACTATGGCTACACCTTC. Protein product: CASSFGTLANYGYTF.